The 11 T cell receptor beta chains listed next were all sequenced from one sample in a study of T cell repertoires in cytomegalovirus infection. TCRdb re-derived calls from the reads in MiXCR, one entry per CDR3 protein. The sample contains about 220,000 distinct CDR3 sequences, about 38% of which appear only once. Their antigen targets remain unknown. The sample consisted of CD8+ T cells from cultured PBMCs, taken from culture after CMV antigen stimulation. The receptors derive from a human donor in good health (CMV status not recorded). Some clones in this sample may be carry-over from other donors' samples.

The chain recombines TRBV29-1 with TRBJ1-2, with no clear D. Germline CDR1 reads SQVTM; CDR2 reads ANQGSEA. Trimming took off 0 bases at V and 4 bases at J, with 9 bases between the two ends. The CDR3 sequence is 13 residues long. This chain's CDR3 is CSVEDGRIYGYTF. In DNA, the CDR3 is TGCAGCGTTGAAGACGGCAGGATCTATGGCTACACCTTC. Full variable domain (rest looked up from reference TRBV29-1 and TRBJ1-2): SAVISQKPSRDICQRGTSLTIQCQVDSQVTMMFWYRQQPGQSLTLIATANQGSEATYESGFVIDKFPISRPNLTFSTLTVSNMSPEDSSIYLCSVEDGRIYGYTFGSGTRLTVV.

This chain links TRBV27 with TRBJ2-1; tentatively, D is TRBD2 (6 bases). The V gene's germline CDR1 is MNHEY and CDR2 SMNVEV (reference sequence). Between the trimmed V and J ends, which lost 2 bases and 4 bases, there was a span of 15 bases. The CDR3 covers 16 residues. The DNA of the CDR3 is TGTGCCAGCAGTTTAGTGGCGGGAATCGGTTACAATGAGCAGTTCTTC. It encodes CASSLVAGIGYNEQFF.

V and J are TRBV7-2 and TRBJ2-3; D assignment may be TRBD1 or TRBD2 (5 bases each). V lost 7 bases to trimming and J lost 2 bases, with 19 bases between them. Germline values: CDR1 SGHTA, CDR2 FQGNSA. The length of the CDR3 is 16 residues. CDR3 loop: CASNHPRGAPTDTQYF. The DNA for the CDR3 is TGTGCCAGCAACCACCCGAGGGGAGCCCCCACAGATACGCAGTATTTT.

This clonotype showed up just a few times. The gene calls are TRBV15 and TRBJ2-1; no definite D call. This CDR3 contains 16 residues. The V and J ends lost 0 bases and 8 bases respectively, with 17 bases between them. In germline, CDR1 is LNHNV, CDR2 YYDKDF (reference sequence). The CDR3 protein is CATSRDSRELDHEQFF. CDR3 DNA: TGTGCCACCAGCAGAGATTCGAGAGAACTTGACCATGAGCAGTTCTTC.

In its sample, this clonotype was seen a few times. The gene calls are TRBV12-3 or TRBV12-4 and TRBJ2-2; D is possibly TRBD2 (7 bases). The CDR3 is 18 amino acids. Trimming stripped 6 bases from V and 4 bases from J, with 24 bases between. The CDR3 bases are TGTGCCAGCAGAGACCTCTCGGGGGGCGGACTGAGCACCGGGGAGCTGTTTTTT. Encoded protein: CASRDLSGGGLSTGELFF.

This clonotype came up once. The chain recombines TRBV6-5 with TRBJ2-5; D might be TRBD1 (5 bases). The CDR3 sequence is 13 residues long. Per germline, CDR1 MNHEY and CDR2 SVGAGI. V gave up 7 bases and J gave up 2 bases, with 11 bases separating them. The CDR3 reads CASKRGLQETQYF. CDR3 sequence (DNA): TGTGCCAGCAAAAGGGGCCTGCAAGAGACCCAGTACTTC.

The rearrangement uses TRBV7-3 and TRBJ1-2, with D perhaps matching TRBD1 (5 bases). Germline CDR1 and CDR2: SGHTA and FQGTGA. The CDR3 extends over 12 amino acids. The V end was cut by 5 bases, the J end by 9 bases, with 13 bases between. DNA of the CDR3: TGTGCCAGCAGCCGAGAGGGACGGAGCTACACCTTC. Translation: CASSREGRSYTF.

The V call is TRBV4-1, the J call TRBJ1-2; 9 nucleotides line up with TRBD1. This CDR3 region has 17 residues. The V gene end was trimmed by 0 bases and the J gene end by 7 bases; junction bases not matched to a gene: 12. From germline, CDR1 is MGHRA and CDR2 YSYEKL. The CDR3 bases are TGCGCCAGCAGCCAAGAAACGGTCCCCGGGACAGGGTCTGGCTACACCTTC. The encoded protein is CASSQETVPGTGSGYTF.

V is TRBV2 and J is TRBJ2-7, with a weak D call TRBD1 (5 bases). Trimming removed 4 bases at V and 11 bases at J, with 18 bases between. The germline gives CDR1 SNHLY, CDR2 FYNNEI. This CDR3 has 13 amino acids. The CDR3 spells CASSGERTPRKYF. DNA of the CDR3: TGTGCCAGCAGTGGGGAAAGGACACCGAGAAAGTACTTC.

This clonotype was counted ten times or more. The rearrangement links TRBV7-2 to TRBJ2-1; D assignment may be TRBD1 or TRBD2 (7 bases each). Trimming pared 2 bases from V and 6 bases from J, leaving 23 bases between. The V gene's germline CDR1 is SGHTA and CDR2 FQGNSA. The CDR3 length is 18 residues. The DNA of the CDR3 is TGTGCCAGCAGCTTACAGGGGGGGGTCCCTATGGTGGGCAATGAGCAGTTCTTC. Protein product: CASSLQGGVPMVGNEQFF.

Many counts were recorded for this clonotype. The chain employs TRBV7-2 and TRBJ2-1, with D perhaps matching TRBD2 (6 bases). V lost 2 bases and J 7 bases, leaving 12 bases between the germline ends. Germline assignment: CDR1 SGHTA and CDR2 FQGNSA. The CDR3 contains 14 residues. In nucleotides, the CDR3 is TGTGCCAGCAGCTTACTGGCTAGCGCTAATGAGCAGTTCTTC. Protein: CASSLLASANEQFF.